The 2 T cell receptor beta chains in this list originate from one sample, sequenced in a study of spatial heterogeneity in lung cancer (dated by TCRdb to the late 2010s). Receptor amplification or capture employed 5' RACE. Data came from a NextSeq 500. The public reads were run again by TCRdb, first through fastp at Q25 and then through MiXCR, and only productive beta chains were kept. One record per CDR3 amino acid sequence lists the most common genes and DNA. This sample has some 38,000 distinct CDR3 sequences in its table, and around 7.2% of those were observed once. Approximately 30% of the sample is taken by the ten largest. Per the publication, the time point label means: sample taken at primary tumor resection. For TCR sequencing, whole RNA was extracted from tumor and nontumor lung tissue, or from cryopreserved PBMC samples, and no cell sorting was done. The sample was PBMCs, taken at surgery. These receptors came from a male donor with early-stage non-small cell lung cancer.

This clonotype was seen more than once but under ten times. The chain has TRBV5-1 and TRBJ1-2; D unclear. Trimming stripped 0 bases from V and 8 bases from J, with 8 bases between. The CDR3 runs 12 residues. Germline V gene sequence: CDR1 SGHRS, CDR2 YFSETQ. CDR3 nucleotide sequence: TGCGCCAGCAGCTTGGGTGATGGGGGCTACACCTTC. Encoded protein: CASSLGDGGYTF.

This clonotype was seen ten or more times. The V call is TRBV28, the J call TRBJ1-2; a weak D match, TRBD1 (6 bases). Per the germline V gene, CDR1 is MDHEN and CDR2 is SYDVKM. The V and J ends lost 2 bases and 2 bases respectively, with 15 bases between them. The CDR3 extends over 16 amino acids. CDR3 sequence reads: CASSLGRGPLNYGYTF. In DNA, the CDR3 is TGTGCCAGCAGTTTAGGCAGGGGCCCCCTCAACTATGGCTACACCTTC.